This section outlines one T cell receptor (beta chain) sequence together with its context. Its antigen is undetermined. The protocol was immunoSEQ multiplex PCR, while the TCRdb copy is restricted to in-frame clones and leaves out a portion. In the table there are about 100,000 clones, 94% of which are singletons. The CDR3 sequence is 13 residues long. Trimming stripped 5 bases from V and 5 bases from J, with 12 bases between. Per the germline V gene, CDR1 is WNHNN and CDR2 is SYGVQD (reference sequence). The data are from a study of siplizumab effects on memory and regulatory T cells. Whole-study findings and limits: Naive T cells appeared more varied than memory cells and looked like key alloresponse contributors.

The receptor's source is a human donor in good health. This sequence joins TRBV10-1 and TRBJ2-5; no clear D gene. The source material was non-Treg CD4+ T cells sorted from blood. The CDR3 loop reads CASSSGPSETQYF. The CDR3 coding sequence is TGCGCCAGCAGTTCCGGGCCGTCCGAGACCCAGTACTTC.